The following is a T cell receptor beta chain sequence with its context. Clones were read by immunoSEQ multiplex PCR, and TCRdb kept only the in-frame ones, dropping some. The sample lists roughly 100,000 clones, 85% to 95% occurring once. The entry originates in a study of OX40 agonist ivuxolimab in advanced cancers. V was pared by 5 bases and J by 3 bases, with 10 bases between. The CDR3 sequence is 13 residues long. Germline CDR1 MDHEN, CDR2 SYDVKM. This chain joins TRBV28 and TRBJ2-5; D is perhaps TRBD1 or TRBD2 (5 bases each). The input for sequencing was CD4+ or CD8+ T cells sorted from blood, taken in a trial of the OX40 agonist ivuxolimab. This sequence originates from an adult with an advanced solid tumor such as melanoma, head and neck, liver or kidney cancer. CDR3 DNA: TGTGCCAGCAGTGAAGGGACGGAAGAGACCCAGTACTTC. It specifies CASSEGTEETQYF.